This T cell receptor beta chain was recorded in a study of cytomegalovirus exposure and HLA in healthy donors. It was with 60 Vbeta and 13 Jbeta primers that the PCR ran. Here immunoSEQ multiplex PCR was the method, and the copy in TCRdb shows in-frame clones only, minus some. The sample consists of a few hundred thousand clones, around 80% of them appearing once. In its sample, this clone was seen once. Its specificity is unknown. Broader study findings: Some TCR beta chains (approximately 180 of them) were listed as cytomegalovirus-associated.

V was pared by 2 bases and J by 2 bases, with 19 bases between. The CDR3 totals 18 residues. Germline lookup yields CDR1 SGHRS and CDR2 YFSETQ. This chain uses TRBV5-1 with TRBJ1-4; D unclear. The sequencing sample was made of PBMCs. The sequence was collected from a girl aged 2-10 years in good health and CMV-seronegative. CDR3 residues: CASSFGGLSRRTNEKLFF. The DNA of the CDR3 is TGCGCCAGCAGCTTCGGAGGTTTAAGTAGAAGGACTAATGAAAAACTGTTTTTT.